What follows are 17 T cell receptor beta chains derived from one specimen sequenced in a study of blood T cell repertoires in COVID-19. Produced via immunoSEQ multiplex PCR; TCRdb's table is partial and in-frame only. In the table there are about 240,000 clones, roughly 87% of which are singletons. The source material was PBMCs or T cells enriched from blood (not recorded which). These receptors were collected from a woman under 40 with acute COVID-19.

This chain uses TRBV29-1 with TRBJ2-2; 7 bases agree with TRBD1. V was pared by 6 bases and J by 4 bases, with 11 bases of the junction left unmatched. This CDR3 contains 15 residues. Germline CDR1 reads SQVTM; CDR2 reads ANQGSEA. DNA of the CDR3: TGCAGCGTGGTCCGACAGGGCAGTGGCACCGGGGAGCTGTTTTTT. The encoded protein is CSVVRQGSGTGELFF.

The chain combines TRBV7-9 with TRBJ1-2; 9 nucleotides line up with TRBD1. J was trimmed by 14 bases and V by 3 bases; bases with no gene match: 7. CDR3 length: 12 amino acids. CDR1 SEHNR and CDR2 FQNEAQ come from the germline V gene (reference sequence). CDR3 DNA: TGTGCCAGCAGCTTCTCTAACAGGGGGCATACCTTC. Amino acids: CASSFSNRGHTF.

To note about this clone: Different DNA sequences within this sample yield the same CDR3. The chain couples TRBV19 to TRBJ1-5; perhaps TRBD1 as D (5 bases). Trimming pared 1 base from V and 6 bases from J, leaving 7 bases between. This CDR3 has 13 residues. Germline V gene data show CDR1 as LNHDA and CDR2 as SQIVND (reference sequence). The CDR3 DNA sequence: TGTGCCAGTAGTATAGGCGGGACTCAGCCCCAGCATTTT. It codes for CASSIGGTQPQHF.

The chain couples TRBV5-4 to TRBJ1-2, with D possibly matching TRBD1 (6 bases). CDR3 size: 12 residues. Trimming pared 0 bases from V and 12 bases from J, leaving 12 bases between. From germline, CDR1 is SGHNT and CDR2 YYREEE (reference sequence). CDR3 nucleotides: TGTGCCAGCAGCTTGGCAACAGGGATTAACACCTTC. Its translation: CASSLATGINTF.

CDR3 in amino acids: CASTLPTGGDSPLHF. The CDR3 nucleotides read TGTGCCAGCACCCTTCCTACAGGGGGCGATTCACCCCTCCACTTT. V usage is TRBV28 and J usage is TRBJ1-6; the match to TRBD1 covers 9 bases. CDR3 size: 15 residues. Trimming removed 7 bases from V and 8 bases from J; junction bases left unmatched: 9. Germline CDR1 reads MDHEN; CDR2 reads SYDVKM.

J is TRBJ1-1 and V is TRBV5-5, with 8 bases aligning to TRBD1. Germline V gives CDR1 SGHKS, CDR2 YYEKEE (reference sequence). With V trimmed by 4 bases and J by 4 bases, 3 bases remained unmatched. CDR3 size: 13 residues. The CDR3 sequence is CASSRRGLTEAFF. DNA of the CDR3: TGTGCCAGCAGCCGCAGGGGGCTCACTGAAGCTTTCTTT.

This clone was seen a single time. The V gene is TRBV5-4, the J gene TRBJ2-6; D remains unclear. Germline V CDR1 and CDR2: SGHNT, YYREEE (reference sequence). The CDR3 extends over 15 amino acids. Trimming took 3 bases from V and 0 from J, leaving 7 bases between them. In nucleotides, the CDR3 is TGTGCCAGCAGCTCCAGTACCTCTGGGGCCAACGTCCTGACTTTC. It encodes CASSSSTSGANVLTF.

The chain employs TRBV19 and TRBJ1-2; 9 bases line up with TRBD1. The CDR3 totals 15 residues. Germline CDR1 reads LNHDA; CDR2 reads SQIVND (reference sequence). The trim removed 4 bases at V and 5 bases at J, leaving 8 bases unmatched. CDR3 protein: CASSRGDRVTYGYTF. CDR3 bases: TGTGCCAGTAGTAGAGGGGACAGGGTAACGTATGGCTACACCTTC.

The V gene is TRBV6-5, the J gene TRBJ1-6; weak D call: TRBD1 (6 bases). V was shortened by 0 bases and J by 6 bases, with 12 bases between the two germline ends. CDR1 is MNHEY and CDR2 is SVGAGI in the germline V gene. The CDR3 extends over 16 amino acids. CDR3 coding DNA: TGTGCCAGCAGTTACTCGATGGGGGCCGGTAATTCACCCCTCCACTTT. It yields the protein CASSYSMGAGNSPLHF.

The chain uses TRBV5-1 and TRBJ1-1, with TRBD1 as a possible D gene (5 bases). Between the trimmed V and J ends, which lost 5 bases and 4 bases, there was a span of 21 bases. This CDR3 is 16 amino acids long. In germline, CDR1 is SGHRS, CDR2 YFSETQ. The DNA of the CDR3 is TGCGCCAGCAGTCTTGGACCAGTTCGGGGGACCACTGAAGCTTTCTTT. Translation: CASSLGPVRGTTEAFF.

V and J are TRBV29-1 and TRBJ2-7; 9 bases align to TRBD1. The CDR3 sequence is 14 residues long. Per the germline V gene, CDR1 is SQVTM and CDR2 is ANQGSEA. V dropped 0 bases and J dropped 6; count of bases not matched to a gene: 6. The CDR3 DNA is TGCAGCGTTGAAGAGGGGGACAGGGAAGGCGAGCAGTACTTC. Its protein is CSVEEGDREGEQYF.

The CDR3 reads CASSQDGNQPQHF. In nucleotides, the CDR3 is TGCGCCAGCAGCCAAGACGGGAATCAGCCCCAGCATTTT. The chain has TRBV4-1 and TRBJ1-5; D is unclear. Trimming removed 0 bases at V and 4 bases at J, with 4 bases between. CDR3 length: 13 amino acids. The germline V gene encodes CDR1 MGHRA and CDR2 YSYEKL.

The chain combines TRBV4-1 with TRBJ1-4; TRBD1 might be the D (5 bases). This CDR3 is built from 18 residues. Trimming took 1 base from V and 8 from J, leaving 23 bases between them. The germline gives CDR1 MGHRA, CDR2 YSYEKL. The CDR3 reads CASSQVRREGLVGEKLFF. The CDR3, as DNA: TGCGCCAGCAGCCAAGTGCGCCGGGAGGGGTTGGTTGGAGAAAAACTGTTTTTT.

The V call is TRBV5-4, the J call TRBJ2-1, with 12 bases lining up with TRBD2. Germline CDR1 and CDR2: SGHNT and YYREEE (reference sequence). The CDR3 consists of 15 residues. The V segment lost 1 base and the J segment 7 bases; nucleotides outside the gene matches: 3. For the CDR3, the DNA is TGTGCCAGCAGCTTGCGGACTAGCGGGGTTAATGAGCAGTTCTTC. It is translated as CASSLRTSGVNEQFF.

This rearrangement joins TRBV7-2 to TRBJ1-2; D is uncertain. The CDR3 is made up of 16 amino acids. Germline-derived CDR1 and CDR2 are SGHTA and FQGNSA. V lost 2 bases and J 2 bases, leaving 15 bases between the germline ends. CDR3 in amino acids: CASSLSLGPENYGYTF. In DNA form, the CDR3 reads TGTGCCAGCAGCTTATCCCTGGGCCCAGAGAACTATGGCTACACCTTC. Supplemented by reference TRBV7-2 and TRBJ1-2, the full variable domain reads GAGVSQSPSNKVTEKGKDVELRCDPISGHTALYWYRQSLGQGLEFLIYFQGNSAPDKSGLPSDRFSAERTGGSVSTLTIQRTQQEDSAVYLCASSLSLGPENYGYTFGSGTRLTVV.

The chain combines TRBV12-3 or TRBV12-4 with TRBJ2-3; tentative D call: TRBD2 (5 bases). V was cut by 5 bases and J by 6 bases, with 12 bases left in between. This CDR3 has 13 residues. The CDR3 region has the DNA TGTGCCAGCAGTCCGGAGACGGGGGATACGCAGTATTTT. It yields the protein CASSPETGDTQYF.

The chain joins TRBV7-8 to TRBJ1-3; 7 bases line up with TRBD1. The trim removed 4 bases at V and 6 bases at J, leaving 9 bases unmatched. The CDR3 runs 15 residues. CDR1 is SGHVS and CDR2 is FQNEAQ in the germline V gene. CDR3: CASSSTGTAANTIYF. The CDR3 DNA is TGTGCCAGCAGCTCAACCGGGACAGCAGCAAACACCATATATTTT.